This T cell receptor beta chain was identified in a study of early T cells in non-severe SARS-CoV-2 infection. This clonotype came up many times. After removal of 7 bases from V and 6 bases from J, the junction contained 5 bases not matched to a gene. Germline CDR1 LNHDA, CDR2 SQIVND (reference sequence). CDR3 length equals 15 residues. Unique molecular identifiers were affixed to single, distinct cDNA molecules. Via MiXCR, TCRdb re-called the 5' RACE reads, giving one row per CDR3 protein. Among 55,000 to 70,000 distinct CDR3 sequences, roughly 12% were seen once, and the ten largest hold around 4.9%.

This TCR came from an adult who was a healthcare worker with PCR-confirmed SARS-CoV-2 infection or an uninfected control (not recorded which). This chain links TRBV19 with TRBJ2-3; TRBD2 matches at 15 bases. Sequenced sample: whole blood. Here the CDR3 DNA reads TGTGCCAGTACCCAAGGGACTAGCGGGGGGGATACGCAGTATTTT. Translation gives CASTQGTSGGDTQYF. The entire variable domain, with the rest obtained from reference TRBV19 and TRBJ2-3, is as follows: DGGITQSPKYLFRKEGQNVTLSCEQNLNHDAMYWYRQDPGQGLRLIYYSQIVNDFQKGDIAEGYSVSREKKESFPLTVTSAQKNPTAFYLCASTQGTSGGDTQYFGPGTRLTVL.